Shown below are 13 T cell receptor beta chains from a single sample sequenced in a study of shared clonotypes between healthy human individuals. Using immunoSEQ multiplex PCR, the repertoire was profiled, and TCRdb retains in-frame clones only, with some absent. This sample has about 2 million clones; about 95% occur once, and the top ten carry 1% to 1.5%. CD8 cells classed as naive were CD45RO-negative and positively selected for CCR7, excluding terminally differentiated effector memory CD45RA+ cells. The material sequenced was naive CD8+ T cells sorted from blood. The source of these receptors is a young man in good health.

The rearrangement uses TRBV13 and TRBJ2-3; TRBD2 aligns across 10 bases. V was clipped by 4 bases and J by 1 base; unmatched bases: 8. CDR1 PRHDT and CDR2 FYEKMQ come from the germline V gene (reference sequence). The length of the CDR3 is 17 residues. The CDR3 here is CASSSALLAGGTDTQYF. CDR3 bases: TGTGCCAGCAGCTCCGCCTTGCTAGCGGGGGGCACAGATACGCAGTATTTT.

The V and J genes are TRBV4-2 and TRBJ1-2; perhaps TRBD1 as D (6 bases). The CDR3 loop spans 15 amino acids. Germline lookup yields CDR1 LGHNA and CDR2 YNFKEQ. V lost 4 bases, J lost 3 bases, and 15 bases lay in between. The CDR3 is CASSPRGVGDYGYTF. The CDR3 coding sequence is TGTGCCAGCAGCCCTAGGGGGGTTGGTGACTATGGCTACACCTTC.

The chain has TRBV2 and TRBJ2-5; D may be TRBD2 (5 bases). This CDR3 region has 14 residues. V shed 6 bases and J shed 2 bases, with 13 bases lying between them. Germline V gene lookup returns CDR1 SNHLY and CDR2 FYNNEI. CDR3: CASRRAEPQETQYF. The CDR3 coding sequence is TGTGCCAGCAGGAGGGCGGAACCTCAAGAGACCCAGTACTTC.

This sequence joins TRBV27 and TRBJ2-1; TRBD1 is a possible D gene (6 bases). V was cut by 3 bases and J by 4 bases, with 10 bases left in between. Germline lookup yields CDR1 MNHEY and CDR2 SMNVEV (reference sequence). The CDR3 is made up of 14 amino acids. Here the CDR3 reads CASSFGQGYNEQFF. DNA of the CDR3: TGTGCCAGCAGTTTTGGTCAGGGGTACAATGAGCAGTTCTTC.

The CDR3 spells CASSIPGQREQETQYF. The CDR3 nucleotides are TGTGCCAGCAGCATCCCGGGACAGCGAGAGCAAGAGACCCAGTACTTC. The chain uses TRBV7-9 and TRBJ2-5; 7 bases match TRBD1. CDR3 length equals 16 residues. The V and J ends lost 5 bases and 2 bases, in that order; junction bases with no gene match: 11. Germline V gene data show CDR1 as SEHNR and CDR2 as FQNEAQ (reference sequence).

The chain joins TRBV13 to TRBJ1-1, with D perhaps matching TRBD1 (5 bases). Germline assignment: CDR1 PRHDT and CDR2 FYEKMQ (reference sequence). The CDR3 loop spans 14 amino acids. Trimming stripped 5 bases from V and 5 bases from J, with 15 bases between. CDR3: CASSPGRQETEAFF. The CDR3 DNA sequence: TGTGCCAGCAGCCCGGGACGGCAGGAGACTGAAGCTTTCTTT.

This chain connects TRBV5-6 to TRBJ2-1; TRBD2 matches at 7 bases. With 3 bases clipped from V and 10 bases from J, the junction kept 4 bases outside the gene matches. The germline V gene encodes CDR1 SGHDT and CDR2 YYEEEE. CDR3 length: 12 residues. This CDR3 is CASSSGGGEQFF. The CDR3 DNA sequence: TGTGCCAGCAGCTCGGGAGGTGGCGAGCAGTTCTTC.

The V gene is TRBV27, the J gene TRBJ2-5; D possibly matches TRBD1 or TRBD2 (5 bases each). The ends were cut back, 0 bases at V and 4 bases at J, with 15 bases in the middle. Germline V gives CDR1 MNHEY, CDR2 SMNVEV (reference sequence). The CDR3 covers 16 residues. The CDR3 sequence is CASSLSPGTARETQYF. The CDR3 DNA follows: TGTGCCAGCAGTTTATCCCCCGGGACCGCCAGAGAGACCCAGTACTTC.

Only one count was recorded for this clone. V gene TRBV7-9 combines with J gene TRBJ2-3; D call uncertain. The CDR3 spans 13 residues. Germline V gene data show CDR1 as SEHNR and CDR2 as FQNEAQ (reference sequence). V lost 5 bases and J 2 bases, leaving 8 bases between the germline ends. CDR3 residues: CASSHDYTDTQYF. Written as DNA, the CDR3 is TGTGCCAGCAGCCATGATTACACAGATACGCAGTATTTT.

The CDR3 loop reads CAKTDHRYEQYF. The CDR3 nucleotides are TGCGCCAAGACAGACCACCGCTACGAGCAGTACTTC. This chain links TRBV4-3 with TRBJ2-7; tentative D call: TRBD1 (5 bases). The CDR3 length is 12 residues. The V end was cut by 10 bases, the J end by 3 bases, with 13 bases between. Looked up from germline, CDR1 is LGHNA and CDR2 is YSLEER.

This clone was seen a single time. This rearrangement joins TRBV9 to TRBJ1-2; D is unclear. Trimming took 3 bases from V and 4 from J, leaving 31 bases between them. CDR3 length equals 20 residues. Germline lookup yields CDR1 SGDLS and CDR2 YYNGEE. For the CDR3, the DNA is TGTGCCAGCAGCGGGGGAGGTAGTAGTAGAAGGGAGAATTTTGGCTATGGCTACACCTTC. It translates to CASSGGGSSRRENFGYGYTF. Drawing the rest from reference TRBV9 and TRBJ1-2, the complete variable domain is DSGVTQTPKHLITATGQRVTLRCSPRSGDLSVYWYQQSLDQGLQFLIQYYNGEERAKGNILERFSAQQFPDLHSELNLSSLELGDSALYFCASSGGGSSRRENFGYGYTFGSGTRLTVV.

This chain links TRBV6-5 with TRBJ1-5, with 9 bases fitting TRBD1. CDR1 and CDR2 (germline): MNHEY, SVGAGI. The V segment lost 7 bases and the J segment 7 bases; nucleotides outside the gene matches: 8. This CDR3 region has 14 residues. The CDR3 loop is CASTSGTGWQPQHF. In nucleotides, the CDR3 is TGTGCCAGCACCTCAGGGACAGGGTGGCAGCCCCAGCATTTT.

The rearrangement joins TRBV7-3 to TRBJ1-2; 7 nucleotides align to TRBD1. The germline V gene encodes CDR1 SGHTA and CDR2 FQGTGA. V shed 5 bases and J 6 bases; nucleotides not matched to a gene: 18. This CDR3 spans 17 amino acids. As DNA, the CDR3 is TGTGCCAGCAGCCAGGATGACGAACAGGGGAGAGTGGATGGCTACACCTTC. This codes for CASSQDDEQGRVDGYTF.